This T cell receptor beta chain derives from a study of blood T cell repertoires in COVID-19. Original methodology: Estimation of nucleated cell counts relied on the amplification of reference gene primers. Some clones are missing from TCRdb's copy, which holds only in-frame ones; the method was immunoSEQ multiplex PCR. V, J and clone size were drawn from that table, and D and trimming were deduced from the DNA. The table shows hundreds of thousands of clones, with approximately 90% occurring only once. Cohort 3 donors were reported recovered after two negative PCRs, clearance, or symptom resolution. The germline V gene has CDR1 MGHRA and CDR2 YSYEKL. Trimming pared 0 bases from V and 3 bases from J, leaving 24 bases between. The CDR3 has 20 residues.

The material sequenced was PBMCs or T cells enriched from blood (not recorded which). The chain couples TRBV4-1 to TRBJ2-1; tentative D call: TRBD1 (6 bases). This clonotype originated in a woman in her 40s who had recovered from COVID-19. CDR3 loop: CASSQDVPGATTGLYNEQFF. Written as DNA, the CDR3 is TGCGCCAGCAGCCAAGATGTCCCAGGGGCAACTACGGGTCTCTACAATGAGCAGTTCTTC.